These 31 T cell receptor beta chains were sequenced from one sample in a study of prognosis after radiotherapy for stage I lung cancer (dated by TCRdb to about 2021). The listed sequencing device is Illumina HiSeq 3000. Two rounds of multiplex PCR were used to amplify the TCR beta CDR3 region from genomic DNA. The first PCR round used primers specific to each TRBV and TRBJ gene, and the primer sequences were filed in Chinese patent CN105087789A. Using fastp at Q25 and MiXCR, TCRdb reprocessed the public reads and kept productive beta chains. Entries are consolidated by CDR3 protein sequence, retaining the most common genes and DNA. The table for this sample lists about 14,000 distinct CDR3 sequences; roughly a quarter of them were counted only once. The ten largest clonotypes hold 10% to 14% of the sample. Sequencing was performed on PBMCs, taken before or after stereotactic body radiation therapy (not recorded which). These receptors all stem from a donor aged 50 or older with non-small cell lung cancer.

This clonotype is judged medium-sized. The chain joins TRBV5-1 to TRBJ2-2; 11 bases align to TRBD1. Germline V gene sequence: CDR1 SGHRS, CDR2 YFSETQ. The junction had 5 bases not matched to a gene; V was cut back by 4 bases and J by 6 bases. The CDR3 extends over 15 amino acids. The CDR3 DNA follows: TGCGCCAGCAGCCTTGGACAGGGGGCATCCGGGGAGCTGTTTTTT. Translating it yields CASSLGQGASGELFF.

The table lists this clonotype with many counts. The chain is built from TRBV10-2 and TRBJ1-5; D is undetermined. Germline V lookup: CDR1 WSHSY, CDR2 SAAADI. Trimming took 6 bases from V and 6 from J, leaving 12 bases between them. The CDR3 totals 13 residues. CDR3 sequence: CASRESTGQPQHF. The CDR3 bases are TGCGCCAGCAGAGAAAGTACTGGTCAGCCCCAGCATTTT.

This clonotype is labeled as medium-sized (0.01 to 0.1%). The chain carries TRBV5-1 and TRBJ2-2; D uncertain. This CDR3 is built from 14 residues. The ends were cut back, 2 bases at V and 2 bases at J, with 7 bases in the middle. Germline lookup yields CDR1 SGHRS and CDR2 YFSETQ. The CDR3 DNA follows: TGCGCCAGCAGCTTAACGGCCAACACCGGGGAGCTGTTTTTT. Residues: CASSLTANTGELFF.

The chain employs TRBV5-1 and TRBJ1-3; the D is unclear. This CDR3 spans 14 amino acids. V shed 0 bases and J shed 0 bases, with 4 bases lying between them. CDR1 is SGHRS, CDR2 YFSETQ, per germline. CDR3 bases: TGCGCCAGCAGCTTGGCTGGCTCTGGAAACACCATATATTTT. The encoded protein is CASSLAGSGNTIYF.

In regard to this clonotype: Compared with germline, one end of the junction differs, possibly owing to a read error. The rearrangement uses TRBV6-2 or TRBV6-3 and TRBJ2-3; 9 positions match TRBD1. CDR3 size: 15 residues. Per the germline V gene, CDR1 is MNHEY and CDR2 is SVGEGT. Here the CDR3 DNA reads TGTGCCAGCAGTTCTGGGACAGGGATCACATATACGCAGTATTTT. Translation: CASSSGTGITYTQYF.

This clonotype was recorded many times. The chain joins TRBV20-1 to TRBJ1-1, with TRBD1 as a possible D gene (5 bases). In germline, CDR1 is DFQATT, CDR2 SNEGSKA (reference sequence). The CDR3 totals 16 residues. Trimming took 5 bases from V and 5 from J, leaving 24 bases between them. The CDR3 DNA is TGCAGTGCTCCACATATATTCGGCAGGGATGGGACTGAAGCTTTCTTT. This encodes CSAPHIFGRDGTEAFF.

By share, this clonotype counts as medium-sized (0.01 to 0.1%). The V call is TRBV2, the J call TRBJ2-3; no firm D call. Trimming took 6 bases from V and 2 from J, leaving 3 bases between them. This CDR3 contains 11 residues. In germline, CDR1 is SNHLY, CDR2 FYNNEI. In nucleotides, the CDR3 is TGTGCCAGCAGGAACACAGATACGCAGTATTTT. It specifies CASRNTDTQYF.

By its share, this clonotype is medium-sized. The rearrangement uses TRBV11-2 and TRBJ2-1, with D possibly matching TRBD2 (6 bases). V gave up 3 bases and J gave up 9 bases, with 15 bases separating them. Germline V gives CDR1 SGHAT, CDR2 FQNNGV. The CDR3 runs to 14 residues. In DNA form, the CDR3 reads TGTGCCAGCAGCTTTGGGCTAGCGACGGGTGAGCAGTTCTTC. The encoded protein is CASSFGLATGEQFF.

This clonotype is medium-sized. The chain has TRBV28 and TRBJ2-1, with 7 bases fitting TRBD1. Germline V gives CDR1 MDHEN, CDR2 SYDVKM. The CDR3 loop spans 15 amino acids. V was pared by 6 bases and J by 8 bases, with 13 bases of the junction left unmatched. The CDR3 sequence is CASRARTRDSHEQFF. In nucleotides, the CDR3 is TGTGCCAGCAGGGCCAGGACCCGGGACAGCCATGAGCAGTTCTTC. The whole variable domain, remainder taken from reference TRBV28 and TRBJ2-1, is DVKVTQSSRYLVKRTGEKVFLECVQDMDHENMFWYRQDPGLGLRLIYFSYDVKMKEKGDIPEGYSVSREKKERFSLILESASTNQTSMYLCASRARTRDSHEQFFGPGTRLTVL.

This clonotype has ten or more counts. J is TRBJ2-7 and V is TRBV5-1; 10 nucleotides align to TRBD2. Germline V gene data show CDR1 as SGHRS and CDR2 as YFSETQ. CDR3 size: 17 residues. Trimming removed 7 bases from V and 3 bases from J; junction bases left unmatched: 16. CDR3 residues: CASPKPTQGLALYEQYF. CDR3 nucleotide sequence: TGCGCCAGCCCAAAACCCACACAGGGACTAGCGCTCTACGAGCAGTACTTC.

This clonotype came up many times. The chain combines TRBV28 with TRBJ1-2; D may be TRBD1 (5 bases). CDR1 and CDR2 from the germline V gene are MDHEN and SYDVKM. The V gene lost 5 bases and the J gene lost 5 bases, with 15 bases spanning the gap. The CDR3 is made up of 14 amino acids. CDR3 DNA sequence: TGTGCCAGCAGTCCGGTGACACGGACATATGGCTACACCTTC. Protein product: CASSPVTRTYGYTF.

By frequency in the sample, this clonotype is medium-sized. The chain joins TRBV27 to TRBJ1-3; D possibly corresponds to TRBD1 (5 bases). The V end was cut by 0 bases, the J end by 0 bases, with 6 bases between. Germline CDR1 and CDR2: MNHEY and SMNVEV (reference sequence). The CDR3 runs 15 residues. The CDR3 loop reads CASSLSTGSGNTIYF. CDR3 DNA sequence: TGTGCCAGCAGTTTATCAACAGGCTCTGGAAACACCATATATTTT.

This clonotype occurred many times. The V and J genes are TRBV6-1 and TRBJ1-3; possible D gene TRBD1, 5 bases. This CDR3 comprises 15 residues. Trimming stripped 5 bases from V and 2 bases from J, with 13 bases between. Germline V gene data show CDR1 as MNHNS and CDR2 as SASEGT. CDR3 in amino acids: CASSPHTGPGNTIYF. The CDR3 bases are TGTGCCAGCAGTCCCCATACAGGACCTGGAAACACCATATATTTT.

This clonotype is deemed medium-sized. CDR3 in amino acids: CASRKTYNEQFF. In nucleotides, the CDR3 is TGTGCCAGCAGGAAAACATACAATGAGCAGTTCTTC. The chain is built from TRBV28 and TRBJ2-1; D is undetermined. The CDR3 spans 12 residues. The V gene's germline CDR1 is MDHEN and CDR2 SYDVKM. V was trimmed by 6 bases and J by 4 bases, leaving 7 bases between them. The full variable domain, its missing parts supplied by reference TRBV28 and TRBJ2-1, is DVKVTQSSRYLVKRTGEKVFLECVQDMDHENMFWYRQDPGLGLRLIYFSYDVKMKEKGDIPEGYSVSREKKERFSLILESASTNQTSMYLCASRKTYNEQFFGPGTRLTVL.

As for this clonotype: A much larger clone lies a single base off, so this may be a read error. The chain carries TRBV13 and TRBJ2-1, with 7 bases identical to TRBD2. Germline-derived CDR1 and CDR2 are PRHDT and FYEKMQ (reference sequence). CDR3 size: 13 residues. CDR3: CAGSPGLTDEQFF. CDR3 DNA: TGTGCCGGCAGCCCGGGACTAACTGACGAGCAGTTCTTC.

In this sample, this clonotype turned up a few times. At one end, the junction sequence differs from germline, possibly due to a read error. The rearrangement joins TRBV11-2 to TRBJ2-7; 7 bases match TRBD2. The CDR3 covers 17 residues. Germline values: CDR1 SGHAT, CDR2 FQNNGV. The CDR3 sequence is CDSNLERLTSPTYEQYF. The CDR3 DNA reads as TGTGACAGCAACTTAGAGAGGCTGACTAGCCCGACCTACGAGCAGTACTTC.

This clonotype was detected many times. The gene calls are TRBV5-4 and TRBJ2-1; no clear D. CDR3 length equals 13 residues. CDR1 SGHNT and CDR2 YYREEE come from the germline V gene (reference sequence). V lost 3 bases and J lost 6, with 10 bases in between. The CDR3 DNA reads as TGTGCCAGCAGCTCCACCGGGTCCAATGAGCAGTTCTTC. It is translated as CASSSTGSNEQFF.

This rearrangement joins TRBV2 to TRBJ2-2; 13 bases align to TRBD2. The ends lost 8 bases at V and 3 bases at J; junction bases unmatched: 9. Germline assignment: CDR1 SNHLY and CDR2 FYNNEI. The CDR3 totals 17 residues. The CDR3 bases are TGTGCCAGCTCTTACCGGACTAGCGGGAGAGACACCGGGGAGCTGTTTTTT. Translated: CASSYRTSGRDTGELFF.

Details on this clonotype: One base away lies a much larger clone, so this may be a sequencing read error. The conserved phenylalanine or tryptophan is not found at the CDR3 terminus, so this likely reflects a read error. The chain recombines TRBV30 with TRBJ1-6; perhaps TRBD1 as D (6 bases). The CDR3 length is 14 residues. Germline CDR1 is GTSNPN and CDR2 is SVGIG (reference sequence). V gave up 4 bases and J gave up 10 bases, with 17 bases separating them. The CDR3: CAWNCAGVYSPLHL. For the CDR3, the DNA is TGTGCCTGGAACTGTGCAGGGGTATACTCACCCCTCCACCTT.

This clonotype was found many times. This chain connects TRBV9 to TRBJ1-3; D not certain. V lost 0 bases and J 1 base, leaving 8 bases between the germline ends. The CDR3 sequence is 15 residues long. Germline lookup yields CDR1 SGDLS and CDR2 YYNGEE. The DNA of the CDR3 is TGTGCCAGCAGCGTAGACCCTATTTCTGGAAACACCATATATTTT. This gives the protein CASSVDPISGNTIYF.

As regards this clonotype: A much larger clone lies one base from this, so it may be a read error. The chain joins TRBV12-3 or TRBV12-4 to TRBJ2-3, with a possible D match to TRBD2 (5 bases). The CDR3 extends over 16 amino acids. V was trimmed by 7 bases and J by 1 base, leaving 18 bases between them. In DNA, the CDR3 is TGTGCCAGCATCCTCACCACTAGTAGTGGCACAGATACGCAGTATTTT. It encodes CASILTTSSGTDTQYF.

By share of the sample, this clonotype is medium-sized. The chain links TRBV7-9 to TRBJ2-3, with 8 bases that match TRBD2. The CDR3 covers 14 residues. V was pared by 5 bases and J by 4 bases, with 5 bases of the junction left unmatched. Germline-derived CDR1 and CDR2 are SEHNR and FQNEAQ (reference sequence). DNA of the CDR3: TGTGCCAGCAGCCGGAGCGGGAGCGCAGATACGCAGTATTTT. Amino acid sequence: CASSRSGSADTQYF.

This clonotype came up many times. The genes are TRBV18 and TRBJ2-2; D may be TRBD1 or TRBD2 (5 bases each). The germline V gene has CDR1 KGHSH and CDR2 LQKENI. V lost 2 bases to trimming and J lost 3 bases, with 13 bases between them. This CDR3 comprises 16 residues. CDR3 sequence reads: CASSPGGGVDTGELFF. Here the CDR3 DNA reads TGTGCCAGCTCACCAGGTGGGGGTGTCGACACCGGGGAGCTGTTTTTT.

This clonotype was seen repeatedly, ten times or more. This chain joins TRBV18 and TRBJ1-2; D not resolved. Germline CDR1 and CDR2: KGHSH and LQKENI. V was cut by 3 bases and J by 5 bases, with 10 bases left in between. This CDR3 has 13 residues. CDR3 region: CASSPPGRYGYTF. The CDR3 nucleotides are TGTGCCAGCTCACCTCCAGGCCGGTATGGCTACACCTTC.

This clonotype was detected only once. This sequence joins TRBV20-1 and TRBJ1-2; D perhaps matches TRBD1 (5 bases). The germline V gene has CDR1 DFQATT and CDR2 SNEGSKA (reference sequence). The CDR3 is made up of 14 amino acids. V lost 6 bases and J 2 bases, leaving 16 bases between the germline ends. The CDR3: CSATPDGQNYGYTF. DNA of the CDR3: TGCAGTGCCACCCCGGACGGACAAAACTATGGCTACACCTTC.

This clonotype is medium-sized in the sample. The gene calls are TRBV20-1 and TRBJ2-1; 11 bases map to TRBD2. The CDR3 runs to 14 residues. V was clipped by 6 bases and J by 7 bases; unmatched bases: 8. Germline lookup yields CDR1 DFQATT and CDR2 SNEGSKA (reference sequence). CDR3: CSAYTSGSHNEQFF. The CDR3 nucleotides are TGCAGTGCGTACACTAGCGGGAGTCATAATGAGCAGTTCTTC.

By share, this clonotype ranks as medium-sized. V and J are TRBV20-1 and TRBJ2-1; D is uncertain. The CDR3 is 11 amino acids. The V and J ends lost 3 bases and 6 bases respectively, with 6 bases between them. Germline V lookup: CDR1 DFQATT, CDR2 SNEGSKA (reference sequence). CDR3 in amino acids: CSASSPNEQFF. The CDR3 bases are TGCAGTGCTAGTTCTCCCAATGAGCAGTTCTTC.

This clonotype is termed medium-sized (0.01 to 0.1%). The chain links TRBV12-3 or TRBV12-4 to TRBJ2-7; 7 bases fit TRBD1. The CDR3 is made up of 13 amino acids. V shed 3 bases, J shed 3 bases, and the junction held 2 bases outside the gene matches. In DNA form, the CDR3 reads TGTGCCAGCAGTTTGGACAGGTTCTACGAGCAGTACTTC. Translated: CASSLDRFYEQYF.

By share of the sample, this clonotype is medium-sized (0.01 to 0.1%). Here the CDR3 reads CASTPGSSYNSPLHF. DNA of the CDR3: TGCGCCAGCACCCCGGGGAGCTCCTATAATTCACCCCTCCACTTT. This sequence joins TRBV5-1 and TRBJ1-6; D not resolved. Germline V lookup: CDR1 SGHRS, CDR2 YFSETQ. Trimming left V 6 bases short and J 0 bases short, with 10 bases between. The CDR3 is made up of 15 amino acids.

Ten or more counts support this clonotype. The rearrangement uses TRBV24-1 and TRBJ2-6; 9 bases map to TRBD1. The junction had 8 bases not matched to a gene; V was cut back by 5 bases and J by 4 bases. The CDR3 totals 17 residues. Germline CDR1 and CDR2: KGHDR and SFDVKD. The DNA for the CDR3 is TGTGCCACCAGTGGAACAGGGGGCGCGGGAGGGGCCAACGTCCTGACTTTC. Translation gives CATSGTGGAGGANVLTF.

This clonotype is termed medium-sized. V is TRBV11-2 and J is TRBJ2-1; 10 nucleotides line up with TRBD2. V was clipped by 1 base and J by 10 bases; unmatched bases: 10. The CDR3 length is 16 residues. Germline values: CDR1 SGHAT, CDR2 FQNNGV. The CDR3 spells CASSLGNEREGREQFF. CDR3 nucleotide sequence: TGTGCCAGCAGCTTAGGTAACGAGCGGGAGGGACGAGAGCAGTTCTTC. Based on the CDR3 plus reference TRBV11-2 and TRBJ2-1, the full variable domain is EAGVAQSPRYKIIEKRQSVAFWCNPISGHATLYWYQQILGQGPKLLIQFQNNGVVDDSQLPKDRFSAERLKGVDSTLKIQPAKLEDSAVYLCASSLGNEREGREQFFGPGTRLTVL.